Here is one T cell receptor (beta chain) with its context. Specified time point: cycle 4 day 1 (C4D1), after more than five weeks of nivolumab. No patient escaped relapse after autologous stem cell transplantation, and brentuximab vedotin exposure varied. These data are taken from a study of PD-1 blockade in classical Hodgkin lymphoma. Profiling relied on immunoSEQ multiplex PCR, and the TCRdb table lists in-frame clones only, not all of them. This sample has tens of thousands of clones; about 89% occur once, and the top ten carry about 9.4%. Losses at the gene ends were 5 bases for V and 2 bases for J; bases not matched to a gene: 4. This CDR3 has 14 residues. CDR1 and CDR2 from the germline V gene are SGHVS and FQNEAQ.

The clonotype originates from a human donor with classical Hodgkin lymphoma. V and J are TRBV7-8 and TRBJ2-5, with TRBD2 matching over 8 bases. Sequencing was performed on peripheral blood mononuclear cells (PBMCs), taken before the fourth cycle of nivolumab. The CDR3 DNA sequence: TGTGCCAGCAGCGAGACTAGCGTTCAAGAGACCCAGTACTTC. Encoded protein: CASSETSVQETQYF.